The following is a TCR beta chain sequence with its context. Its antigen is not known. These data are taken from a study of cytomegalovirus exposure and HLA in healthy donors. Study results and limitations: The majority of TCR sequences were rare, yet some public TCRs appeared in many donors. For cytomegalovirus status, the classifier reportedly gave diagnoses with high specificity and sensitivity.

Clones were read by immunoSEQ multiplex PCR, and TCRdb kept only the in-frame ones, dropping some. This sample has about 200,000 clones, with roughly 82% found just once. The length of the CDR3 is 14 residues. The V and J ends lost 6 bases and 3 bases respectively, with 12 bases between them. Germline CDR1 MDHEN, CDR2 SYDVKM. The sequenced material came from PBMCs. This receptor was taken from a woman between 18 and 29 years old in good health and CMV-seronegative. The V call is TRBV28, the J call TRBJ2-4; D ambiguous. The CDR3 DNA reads TGTGCCAGCAGCCCCACTGGTGGCAAAAACATTCAGTACTTC. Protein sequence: CASSPTGGKNIQYF.